These T cell receptor beta chains were read from a single sample in a study of blood T cells in healthy people across ages. A single record per CDR3 protein comes from TCRdb applying MiXCR to the 5' RACE reads. The sample lists more than 1 million distinct CDR3 sequences; 35% to 55% were seen once. The source material was blood. Receptors were obtained from a woman aged 60-75 years in good health. The CDR3 runs from the conserved cysteine through the conserved F or W. D genes are given only for firm matches. Only part of the rows carry a size: once, few, many, or a class if the clone is expanded.

v_gene	d_gene	abundance	j_gene	CDR3nt	CDR3aa
TRBV7-8	-	-	TRBJ1-1	TGTGCCAGCAGCGCCAGCCTAATAGGGTGGACTGAAGCTTTCTTT	CASSASLIGWTEAFF
TRBV29-1	-	-	TRBJ2-3	TGCGGCGTTCGTCTAGCAGGAGATACGCAGTATTTT	CGVRLAGDTQYF
TRBV20-1	-	few	TRBJ2-7	TGCAGTGCTAGAATTATGAGCTCCTACGAGCAGTACTTC	CSARIMSSYEQYF
TRBV28	-	-	TRBJ2-6	TGTGCCAGTCTTAACGGGGGCTCTGGGACCAACGTCCTGACTTTC	CASLNGGSGTNVLTF
TRBV6-6	TRBD1	-	TRBJ1-6	TGTGCCAGCAGAGAACCGGGACAGGGGAATTCACCCCTCCACTTT	CASREPGQGNSPLHF
TRBV6-6	TRBD1	-	TRBJ1-1	TGTGCCAGCAGTTGGGACAGGGTAGGCACTGAAGCTTTCTTT	CASSWDRVGTEAFF
TRBV6-1	-	-	TRBJ2-1	TGTGCCAGCAGTCAACCCCCGGGACCCAAAGGATTAGCTGTTTCTCCCAATGAGCAGTTCTTC	CASSQPPGPKGLAVSPNEQFF
TRBV7-9	-	-	TRBJ1-2	TGTGCCAGCAGCCCCCCCGGTGCGCAGCGGTGCTACACCTTC	CASSPPGAQRCYTF
TRBV15	TRBD2	-	TRBJ2-3	TGTGCCACCAGCAGAGATCGCGGGGGGGCAAAGACGCAGTATTTT	CATSRDRGGAKTQYF
TRBV7-9	-	few	TRBJ2-7	TGTGCCAGCCTCATGGTAAGGAACTCCTACGAGCAGTACTTC	CASLMVRNSYEQYF
TRBV24-1	-	-	TRBJ1-5	TGTGCCACCAGTGAAAAGGAACTCGAGGGGAATCCGCCCCAGCATTTT	CATSEKELEGNPPQHF
TRBV10-3	-	-	TRBJ2-5	TGTGCCATCAGTGAGTGGTTAGCAGGGACCCAGTACTTC	CAISEWLAGTQYF
TRBV20-1	TRBD2	-	TRBJ2-7	TGCAGTGCTAGAGAGCTAGCGGGTACCTCTTTCTATGAGCAGTACTTC	CSARELAGTSFYEQYF
TRBV7-2	TRBD2	-	TRBJ2-3	TGTGCCAGCAGCCCAGGCTTGGCTAGCGGGAGTCATACGCAGTATTTT	CASSPGLASGSHTQYF
TRBV9	-	many	TRBJ2-1	TGTGCCAGCAGCGCCCTGACCCTCCAGGATGCGTCTAATGATGAGCAGTTCTTC	CASSALTLQDASNDEQFF
TRBV5-1	-	-	TRBJ2-1	TGCGCCAGCAGCGTCGGTACGCAGAATGAGCAGTTCTTC	CASSVGTQNEQFF
TRBV2	-	-	TRBJ1-5	TGTGCCAGTCTAATAGGCAGAAGCAATCAGCCCCAGCATTTT	CASLIGRSNQPQHF
TRBV7-2	TRBD2	few	TRBJ2-5	TGTGCCAGCAGCACCCGGAGCGGGGGTAGCGCGTCGGAGACCCAGTACTTC	CASSTRSGGSASETQYF
TRBV7-2	TRBD2	-	TRBJ2-1	TGTGCCAGCAGCCATGCGACTAGCGGGAGTGGTAATGAGCAGTTCTTC	CASSHATSGSGNEQFF
TRBV9	-	-	TRBJ2-7	TGTGCCGGCAGCGTAGGGGGCGGGAGTACGTCCGAGCAGTACTTC	CAGSVGGGSTSEQYF
TRBV3-1	-	-	TRBJ2-1	TGTGCCAGCAGCCAAGCCCGACTCAGGGAGCAGTTCTTC	CASSQARLREQFF
TRBV3-1	-	few	TRBJ2-3	TGTGCCAGCAGCCATCGGAGTAGGAGCACAGATACGCAGTATTTT	CASSHRSRSTDTQYF
TRBV7-2	-	few	TRBJ2-7	TGTGCCAGCAGCTTCGGTTGGGCCTACGAGCAGTACTTC	CASSFGWAYEQYF
TRBV20-1	TRBD1	-	TRBJ2-7	TGCAGTGCTAGAGAACCAAACAGGGGCTACGAGCAGTACTTC	CSAREPNRGYEQYF
TRBV12-3/TRBV12-4	TRBD1	-	TRBJ1-1	TGTGCCAGCAGTTTCCTCGGGACAGCCAGGAACACCGAAGCTTTCTTT	CASSFLGTARNTEAFF
TRBV29-1	TRBD1	few	TRBJ2-1	TGCAGCGCCGTGACAGGGGGCCGCGGGAGAGCCAATGAGCAGTTCTTC	CSAVTGGRGRANEQFF
TRBV10-2	-	-	TRBJ2-7	TGCGCCAGCTCATCACCCAAGGGGTCGGACGAGCAGTACTTC	CASSSPKGSDEQYF
TRBV30	-	-	TRBJ2-7	TGTGCCTGGAGTGTACTTAGCGAGCAGTACTTC	CAWSVLSEQYF
TRBV12-3/TRBV12-4	-	-	TRBJ1-1	TGTGCCAGCAGTTTGACAGCTTACACTGAAGCTTTCTTT	CASSLTAYTEAFF
TRBV4-1	-	few	TRBJ1-5	TGCGCCAGCAGCCAAGAAGTGGCAGATGACAATCAGCCCCAGCATTTT	CASSQEVADDNQPQHF
TRBV5-1	-	few	TRBJ2-1	TGCGCCAGCAGCTCGGACAGTACGAACTACAATGAGCAGTTCTTC	CASSSDSTNYNEQFF
TRBV15	TRBD1	once	TRBJ1-4	TGTGCCACCAGCAGAGATCCCGGGACAGTTAATGAAAAACTGTTTTTT	CATSRDPGTVNEKLFF
TRBV19	-	once	TRBJ1-2	TGTGCCAGTAGTATGTCCAGGTCGTATGGCTACACCTTC	CASSMSRSYGYTF
TRBV4-1	-	-	TRBJ2-7	TGCGCCAGCAGCAATAACCGGCGGACCAAGAATGAGCAGTACTTC	CASSNNRRTKNEQYF
TRBV5-1	-	-	TRBJ2-7	TGCGCCAGCAGCGACAGGACAAGCTCCTACGAGCAGTACTTC	CASSDRTSSYEQYF